This entry features one TCR beta chain sequence. These data originate in a study of OX40 agonist ivuxolimab in advanced cancers. The V end was cut by 6 bases, the J end by 6 bases, with 24 bases between. The V gene's germline CDR1 is KGHSH and CDR2 LQKENI. This CDR3 is built from 16 residues. Clones were read by immunoSEQ multiplex PCR, and TCRdb kept only the in-frame ones, dropping some. This table holds about 83,000 clones, approximately 84% found once. This sample comprised CD4+ or CD8+ T cells sorted from blood, obtained in a trial of the OX40 agonist ivuxolimab. The V gene is TRBV18, the J gene TRBJ2-7; D not certain. The source is an adult with an advanced solid tumor such as melanoma, head and neck, liver or kidney cancer. The CDR3 protein is CASSSFSGSLASEQYF. The CDR3 DNA is TGTGCCAGCTCCTCCTTTTCGGGCAGCTTGGCCTCCGAGCAGTACTTC.